This T cell receptor (beta chain) originates from a study of T cells in Graves' hyperthyroidism and ophthalmopathy. From RNA transcripts, TCR beta CDR3 regions were amplified. The study used the HTBI primer set for a first-round RT-PCR of the TCR CDR3. TCRdb reprocessed the multiplex PCR reads via MiXCR and lists one record per CDR3 protein. The sample holds fewer than 650,000 distinct CDR3 sequences, 40% to 55% seen once. This clonotype was found many times. This CDR3 is built from 13 residues. CDR1 and CDR2 from the germline V gene are WSHSY and SAAADI. With 5 bases removed from V and 7 bases from J, the gap between germline ends came to 11 bases.

Sequencing was carried out using peripheral blood or thyroid tissue (not recorded which). V usage is TRBV10-2 and J usage is TRBJ2-2; TRBD2 might be the D (6 bases). This TCR came from an adult woman with Graves' disease, either hyperthyroidism or ophthalmopathy (not recorded which). This chain's CDR3 is CASSQLAGGELFF. CDR3 in DNA: TGCGCCAGCAGTCAACTAGCAGGCGGGGAGCTGTTTTTT.